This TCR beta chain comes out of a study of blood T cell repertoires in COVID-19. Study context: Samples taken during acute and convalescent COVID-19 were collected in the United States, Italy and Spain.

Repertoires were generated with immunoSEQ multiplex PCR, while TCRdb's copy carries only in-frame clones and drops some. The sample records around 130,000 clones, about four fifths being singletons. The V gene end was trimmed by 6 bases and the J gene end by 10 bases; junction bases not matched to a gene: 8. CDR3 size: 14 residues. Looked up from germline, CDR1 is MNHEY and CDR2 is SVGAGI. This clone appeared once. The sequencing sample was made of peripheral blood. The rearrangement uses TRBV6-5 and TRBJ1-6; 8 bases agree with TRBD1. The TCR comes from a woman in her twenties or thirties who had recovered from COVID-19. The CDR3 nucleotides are TGTGCCAGCAGGAAGACAGGGGAAGGATCACCCCTCCACTTT. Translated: CASRKTGEGSPLHF.